These 14 T cell receptor beta chains originate from one sample sequenced in a study of blood T cells in healthy people across ages. A J-beta primer mix and a sample-barcoded 5' primer were used in a second PCR of about 7 to 12 cycles. TCRdb passed the 5' RACE reads through MiXCR, listing each CDR3 protein once. Of hundreds of thousands of distinct CDR3 sequences detected, 58% appear once; the ten largest clones hold roughly 20%. The sequenced sample was blood. All receptors derive from a man aged 25 to 40 in good health.

On this clonotype itself: This sequence may be a read error, since a much larger clone differs from it by one base. The CDR3 here is CASSLYPGELFF. In nucleotides, the CDR3 is TGTGCCAGCAGCTTATACCCCGGGGAGCTGTTTTTT. V and J are TRBV7-2 and TRBJ2-2; no reliable D call. Germline V gene lookup returns CDR1 SGHTA and CDR2 FQGNSA. Trimming took off 2 bases at V and 6 bases at J, with 4 bases between the two ends. The length of the CDR3 is 12 residues.

This clonotype was counted only a few times. The chain uses TRBV11-2 and TRBJ2-5; the D gene is possibly TRBD1 (6 bases). TRBJ2-7 explains the end of the DNA better; the J call may be wrong. The CDR3 runs to 14 residues. Germline loops: CDR1 SGHAT, CDR2 FQNNGV. CDR3 sequence (DNA): TGTGCCAGCAGCTCGCGAGAAGGGGGCTACGAGCAGTACTTC. Encoded protein: CASSSREGGYEQYF.

This clonotype was found a few times. The chain recombines TRBV11-2 with TRBJ2-3; D may be TRBD1 (5 bases). Deletions cut 1 base from V and 10 bases from J, with 9 bases between. Germline V CDR1 and CDR2: SGHAT, FQNNGV. The CDR3 covers 12 residues. The CDR3, as DNA: TGTGCCAGCAGCTTAGTCGTAGGGGCGCAGTATTTT. Its translation: CASSLVVGAQYF.

CDR3 sequence reads: CASSLLLLGTEAFF. The CDR3 DNA sequence: TGTGCCAGCAGTTTGCTGCTCCTGGGAACTGAAGCTTTCTTT. The chain has TRBV28 and TRBJ1-1; D uncertain. The CDR3 is 14 amino acids. Germline V CDR1 and CDR2: MDHEN, SYDVKM. V lost 3 bases, J lost 5 bases, and 13 bases lay in between. Full variable domain (missing parts from reference TRBV28 and TRBJ1-1): DVKVTQSSRYLVKRTGEKVFLECVQDMDHENMFWYRQDPGLGLRLIYFSYDVKMKEKGDIPEGYSVSREKKERFSLILESASTNQTSMYLCASSLLLLGTEAFFGQGTRLTVV.

This clonotype turned up a few times. The CDR3 nucleotides read TGTGCCAGCAGCGTCGCCGACGGGTCCTACGAGCAGTACTTC. Its translation is CASSVADGSYEQYF. The chain joins TRBV9 to TRBJ2-7; no reliable D call. V lost 2 bases to trimming and J lost 1 base, with 10 bases between them. Germline V gives CDR1 SGDLS, CDR2 YYNGEE. The CDR3 is made up of 14 amino acids. Filled out from reference TRBV9 and TRBJ2-7, the complete variable domain reads DSGVTQTPKHLITATGQRVTLRCSPRSGDLSVYWYQQSLDQGLQFLIQYYNGEERAKGNILERFSAQQFPDLHSELNLSSLELGDSALYFCASSVADGSYEQYFGPGTRLTVT.

The gene calls are TRBV20-1 and TRBJ2-3; tentatively, D is TRBD1 (6 bases). Germline CDR1 DFQATT, CDR2 SNEGSKA (reference sequence). Trimming took off 2 bases at V and 5 bases at J, with 8 bases between the two ends. This CDR3 contains 12 residues. This CDR3 is CSARPTGDTQYF. DNA of the CDR3: TGCAGTGCTAGACCGACAGGAGATACGCAGTATTTT.

This clonotype was found once. The chain combines TRBV9 with TRBJ2-2, with D maybe TRBD2 (7 bases). This CDR3 contains 18 residues. The germline V gene has CDR1 SGDLS and CDR2 YYNGEE. V dropped 0 bases and J dropped 2 bases, with 17 bases sitting between them. CDR3 sequence (DNA): TGTGCCAGCAGCGTAGCACGGGCGGGGGCTACTAACACCGGGGAGCTGTTTTTT. This gives the protein CASSVARAGATNTGELFF.

This clonotype has only one observation. The V gene is TRBV12-3 or TRBV12-4, the J gene TRBJ2-4, with 12 bases that match TRBD1. V dropped 7 bases and J dropped 8; count of bases not matched to a gene: 9. CDR3 length: 15 residues. The CDR3 protein is CASKPGQGAGYIQYF. In DNA, the CDR3 is TGTGCCAGCAAACCGGGACAGGGGGCGGGATACATTCAGTACTTC.

This clonotype has ten or more counts. CDR3 DNA sequence: TGTGCCAGCAGCTTAGTCCGTTCCTACGAGCAGTACTTC. Translating gives CASSLVRSYEQYF. The chain couples TRBV7-2 to TRBJ2-7; no clear D gene. The CDR3 consists of 13 residues. Trimming removed 1 base at V and 1 base at J, with 5 bases between. Germline-derived CDR1 and CDR2 are SGHTA and FQGNSA. Looking up the rest from reference TRBV7-2 and TRBJ2-7 gives the full variable domain: GAGVSQSPSNKVTEKGKDVELRCDPISGHTALYWYRQSLGQGLEFLIYFQGNSAPDKSGLPSDRFSAERTGGSVSTLTIQRTQQEDSAVYLCASSLVRSYEQYFGPGTRLTVT.

The chain recombines TRBV7-2 with TRBJ2-7, with D possibly matching TRBD1 (6 bases). Trimming took off 2 bases at V and 0 bases at J, with 11 bases between the two ends. This CDR3 is 15 amino acids long. Germline values: CDR1 SGHTA, CDR2 FQGNSA. CDR3 bases: TGTGCCAGCAGCTTAAGACAGGAGGTCTCCTACGAGCAGTACTTC. It codes for CASSLRQEVSYEQYF.

This rearrangement joins TRBV29-1 to TRBJ1-1, with TRBD1 matching 7 bases. The J segment lost 1 base and the V segment lost 7 bases, leaving 6 bases of the junction unmatched. This CDR3 is built from 13 residues. In germline, CDR1 is SQVTM, CDR2 ANQGSEA. In DNA form, the CDR3 reads TGCAGCGCTGCGACAGGGCAGAACACTGAAGCTTTCTTT. This gives the protein CSAATGQNTEAFF.

About this clonotype: Being one base from a much bigger clone, this may be a read error. This chain links TRBV6-5 with TRBJ2-4, with D possibly TRBD1 on 7 matching bases. Germline CDR1 and CDR2: MNHEY and SVGAGI. The CDR3 is made up of 13 amino acids. Deletions cut 5 bases from V and 7 bases from J, with 12 bases between. The CDR3 DNA follows: TGTGCCAGCAGTGCGGGACAGAAGAACATTCAGTACTTC. Translation: CASSAGQKNIQYF.

This rearrangement joins TRBV5-1 to TRBJ2-5; D gene ambiguous. Germline V gives CDR1 SGHRS, CDR2 YFSETQ. CDR3 length equals 14 residues. Between the trimmed V and J ends, which lost 5 bases and 1 base, there was a span of 12 bases. CDR3: CASSSGWAQETQYF. CDR3 DNA: TGCGCCAGCAGTTCGGGCTGGGCCCAAGAGACCCAGTACTTC.

This clonotype was picked up one time. This rearrangement joins TRBV2 to TRBJ1-1; tentative D call: TRBD1 (5 bases). CDR3 length: 13 amino acids. Germline loops: CDR1 SNHLY, CDR2 FYNNEI. The germline V and J ends were trimmed by 8 bases and 1 base, with 11 bases remaining between them. CDR3 residues: CASQGRWNTEAFF. The CDR3, as DNA: TGTGCCAGCCAGGGACGGTGGAACACTGAAGCTTTCTTT. The whole variable domain, filled in from reference TRBV2 and TRBJ1-1, reads EPEVTQTPSHQVTQMGQEVILRCVPISNHLYFYWYRQILGQKVEFLVSFYNNEISEKSEIFDDQFSVERPDGSNFTLKIRSTKLEDSAMYFCASQGRWNTEAFFGQGTRLTVV.